This TCR beta chain was sequenced during a study of control samples from healthy donors and cancer patients. Germline V CDR1 and CDR2: KGHDR, SFDVKD. CDR3 length: 15 residues. The V gene lost 5 bases and the J gene lost 5 bases, with 16 bases spanning the gap. Measured with immunoSEQ multiplex PCR; TCRdb has only the in-frame clones, and not every one. Of some 120,000 clones listed, around nine tenths were seen once; the top ten hold roughly 3.2%. The rearrangement links TRBV24-1 to TRBJ2-3; D may be TRBD2 (7 bases). This TCR was sampled from a man aged 50 to 59 in good health. Sequencing input: blood. CDR3 nucleotides: TGTGCCACCAGTGGAACGGGGGCGGGAGAAGATACGCAGTATTTT. It yields the protein CATSGTGAGEDTQYF.